This T cell receptor (beta chain) is from a study of shared clonotypes between healthy human individuals. As for the study in general: Three CD4 naive, three CD4 memory, two CD8 naive and one CD8 memory plate were used per donor.

When replicate PCRs were run on sorted subsets, they used 200 to 250 ng DNA, roughly 30,000 T cell genomes. TCRdb keeps only in-frame clones here, not all; method: immunoSEQ multiplex PCR. Of over 2,000,000 clones in the sample, 90% to 95% were seen once. Naive CD8 cells lacked CD45RO, underwent positive selection for CCR7 and left out terminally differentiated effector memory CD45RA+ cells. Sequencing was done on a sample of naive CD8+ T cells from PBMCs. The clonotype was recovered from a man younger than 35 in good health. Some clones in this sample may be carry-over from other donors' samples.

The CDR3 region is CASSEWGETAEQYF. The CDR3 region has the DNA TGTGCCAGCAGTGAATGGGGGGAGACTGCCGAGCAGTACTTC. The rearrangement uses TRBV6-1 and TRBJ2-7; D might be TRBD2 (6 bases). The CDR3 loop spans 14 amino acids. Trimming cost V 2 bases and J 6 bases, with 14 bases left between them. Germline values: CDR1 MNHNS, CDR2 SASEGT.